The 5 T cell receptor beta chains below were found in one sample sequenced in a study of shared clonotypes between healthy human individuals. The protocol was immunoSEQ multiplex PCR, while the TCRdb copy is restricted to in-frame clones and leaves out a portion. This table has about 2.3 million clones, 85% to 95% appearing once. Sequencing was done on a sample of naive CD4+ T cells from PBMCs. Subset given: CD45RA+ positively selected. These receptors originate from a man between 18 and 35 years old in good health. Some clones in this sample may be carry-over from other donors' samples.

The chain employs TRBV7-2 and TRBJ2-3, with a possible D match to TRBD2 (6 bases). Germline V gene data show CDR1 as SGHTA and CDR2 as FQGNSA. Trimming stripped 1 base from V and 7 bases from J, with 15 bases between. The CDR3 covers 15 residues. In DNA, the CDR3 is TGTGCCAGCAGCTTAGTACACCAACTAGCAAATACGCAGTATTTT. Translated: CASSLVHQLANTQYF.

A note on this clone: Different DNA sequences within this sample yield the same CDR3. The chain couples TRBV29-1 to TRBJ1-1, with unresolved D. The V gene's germline CDR1 is SQVTM and CDR2 ANQGSEA. The V end lost 7 bases, the J end lost 3 bases, and 6 bases lay between the germline ends. This CDR3 is built from 10 residues. This chain's CDR3 is CSGRDTEAFF. For the CDR3, the DNA is TGCAGCGGCAGAGACACTGAAGCTTTCTTT.

V and J are TRBV5-1 and TRBJ1-1; no clear D. This CDR3 comprises 16 residues. The V gene lost 4 bases and the J gene lost 5 bases, with 21 bases spanning the gap. From germline, CDR1 is SGHRS and CDR2 YFSETQ. For the CDR3, the DNA is TGCGCCAGCAGCCGAATTACCTGGGGTGGGGATACTGAAGCTTTCTTT. Its translation is CASSRITWGGDTEAFF.

The chain carries TRBV28 and TRBJ2-3, with D perhaps TRBD2 (6 bases). Trimming took off 5 bases at V and 7 bases at J, with 22 bases between the two ends. The CDR3 consists of 16 residues. The V gene's germline CDR1 is MDHEN and CDR2 SYDVKM. The DNA of the CDR3 is TGTGCCAGCAGTCCCTCGCCCGGGAGATATAGTAATACGCAGTATTTT. It specifies CASSPSPGRYSNTQYF. The complete variable domain, with remaining parts taken from reference TRBV28 and TRBJ2-3, reads DVKVTQSSRYLVKRTGEKVFLECVQDMDHENMFWYRQDPGLGLRLIYFSYDVKMKEKGDIPEGYSVSREKKERFSLILESASTNQTSMYLCASSPSPGRYSNTQYFGPGTRLTVL.

Details on this clone: Additional DNA sequences in this sample encode the identical CDR3. The chain joins TRBV15 to TRBJ2-5, with 10 bases that match TRBD1. There are 16 residues in the CDR3. Germline assignment: CDR1 LNHNV and CDR2 YYDKDF (reference sequence). The V and J ends lost 3 bases and 3 bases, in that order; junction bases with no gene match: 7. The CDR3 here is CATSRGPTGGEETQYF. The CDR3 region has the DNA TGTGCCACCAGCAGGGGACCGACAGGGGGCGAAGAGACCCAGTACTTC.